The 17 T cell receptor beta chains listed next were all sequenced from one sample in a study of OX40 agonist ivuxolimab in advanced cancers. Only in-frame clones appear in the TCRdb table, and some are missing; sequencing was by immunoSEQ multiplex PCR. This table has tens of thousands of clones, roughly 84% appearing once. The starting material was CD4+ or CD8+ T cells sorted from blood, obtained in a trial of the OX40 agonist ivuxolimab. These TCRs come from an adult with an advanced solid tumor such as melanoma, head and neck, liver or kidney cancer.

The rearrangement joins TRBV2 to TRBJ2-7; 8 bases match TRBD2. Per the germline V gene, CDR1 is SNHLY and CDR2 is FYNNEI. The length of the CDR3 is 14 residues. V lost 6 bases and J lost 2; bases outside the gene matches: 6. The CDR3 loop is CASRYSGGAYEQYF. The CDR3, as DNA: TGTGCCAGCAGGTACAGCGGGGGTGCCTACGAGCAGTACTTC.

This chain joins TRBV19 and TRBJ2-1, with D unresolved. In germline, CDR1 is LNHDA, CDR2 SQIVND (reference sequence). Deletions cut 3 bases from V and 0 bases from J, with 6 bases between. CDR3 length: 14 amino acids. In DNA form, the CDR3 reads TGTGCCAGTAGTATTTCCACCTCCTACAATGAGCAGTTCTTC. Translating it yields CASSISTSYNEQFF. The full variable domain, its missing parts supplied by reference TRBV19 and TRBJ2-1, is DGGITQSPKYLFRKEGQNVTLSCEQNLNHDAMYWYRQDPGQGLRLIYYSQIVNDFQKGDIAEGYSVSREKKESFPLTVTSAQKNPTAFYLCASSISTSYNEQFFGPGTRLTVL.

This chain uses TRBV5-8 with TRBJ2-1, with 10 bases identical to TRBD2. The junction had 16 bases not matched to a gene; V was cut back by 3 bases and J by 7 bases. CDR3 length: 18 residues. Per germline, CDR1 SGHTS and CDR2 YDEGEE. This CDR3 is CASSSYFLAGVSVNEQFF. As DNA, the CDR3 is TGTGCCAGCAGCTCTTACTTCCTAGCGGGAGTTTCTGTAAATGAGCAGTTCTTC.

The chain links TRBV14 to TRBJ2-6, with D unclear. CDR1 SGHDN and CDR2 FVKESK come from the germline V gene. This CDR3 has 19 residues. Trimming shortened V by 0 bases and J by 2 bases, and 17 bases separated the two germline ends. The CDR3 reads CASSQEPIDALTGANVLTF. CDR3 bases: TGTGCCAGCAGCCAAGAACCGATAGATGCCTTGACTGGGGCCAACGTCCTGACTTTC.

The chain is built from TRBV9 and TRBJ1-2; unclear D gene. From germline, CDR1 is SGDLS and CDR2 YYNGEE. The CDR3 is made up of 14 amino acids. V lost 0 bases to trimming and J lost 3 bases, with 9 bases between them. CDR3 DNA sequence: TGTGCCAGCAGCGTAGATGGAGGGTACTATGGCTACACCTTC. It translates to CASSVDGGYYGYTF. Looking up the rest from reference TRBV9 and TRBJ1-2 gives the full variable domain: DSGVTQTPKHLITATGQRVTLRCSPRSGDLSVYWYQQSLDQGLQFLIQYYNGEERAKGNILERFSAQQFPDLHSELNLSSLELGDSALYFCASSVDGGYYGYTFGSGTRLTVV.

The chain carries TRBV7-6 and TRBJ2-2; TRBD2 aligns across 11 bases. In germline, CDR1 is SGHVS, CDR2 FNYEAQ. The V gene end was trimmed by 5 bases and the J gene end by 3 bases; junction bases not matched to a gene: 11. This CDR3 is 18 amino acids long. In DNA form, the CDR3 reads TGTGCCAGCAGCCTACTAGAAACTAGCGGGAGATACACCGGGGAGCTGTTTTTT. Protein sequence: CASSLLETSGRYTGELFF.

This rearrangement joins TRBV7-8 to TRBJ1-1, with D uncertain. V lost 3 bases and J 1 base, leaving 18 bases between the germline ends. The CDR3 runs to 17 residues. Germline values: CDR1 SGHVS, CDR2 FQNEAQ. The CDR3 region is CASSLFPYAETNTEAFF. The CDR3 nucleotides read TGTGCCAGCAGCTTGTTCCCCTACGCGGAGACGAACACTGAAGCTTTCTTT. Filled out from reference TRBV7-8 and TRBJ1-1, the complete variable domain reads GAGVSQSPRYKVAKRGQDVALRCDPISGHVSLFWYQQALGQGPEFLTYFQNEAQLDKSGLPSDRFFAERPEGSVSTLKIQRTQQEDSAVYLCASSLFPYAETNTEAFFGQGTRLTVV.

The chain uses TRBV7-8 and TRBJ2-5, with 7 nucleotides matching TRBD2. The germline gives CDR1 SGHVS, CDR2 FQNEAQ. Unmatched junction bases numbered 11, after V lost 1 base and J lost 0 bases. This CDR3 is 18 amino acids long. The CDR3 coding sequence is TGTGCCAGCAGCTTAGGAGTCTCTAGCGGTAAATACCAAGAGACCCAGTACTTC. Translation: CASSLGVSSGKYQETQYF.

The count of this clone is one. V is TRBV27 and J is TRBJ2-7; D might be TRBD1 (6 bases). CDR3 length: 15 amino acids. The V end was cut by 5 bases, the J end by 2 bases, with 16 bases between. The germline V gene encodes CDR1 MNHEY and CDR2 SMNVEV (reference sequence). CDR3 DNA: TGTGCCAGCAGTACCGGAACAGGGTGGACCTACGAGCAGTACTTC. As protein: CASSTGTGWTYEQYF.

Within the sample, this clone is medium-sized. This rearrangement joins TRBV6-5 to TRBJ1-5; no firm D call. The CDR3 has 14 amino acids. CDR1 and CDR2 from the germline V gene are MNHEY and SVGAGI. V was shortened by 6 bases and J by 7 bases, with 16 bases between the two germline ends. Here the CDR3 DNA reads TGTGCCAGCAGCTCGGGTTCTGGAGGGCAGCCCCAGCATTTT. This translates into CASSSGSGGQPQHF.

This chain joins TRBV2 and TRBJ1-1; TRBD1 matches 9 bases. Trimming took 3 bases from V and 5 from J; bases not matched to a gene: 13. This CDR3 has 17 residues. CDR1 SNHLY and CDR2 FYNNEI come from the germline V gene. The CDR3, as DNA: TGTGCCAGCAGTGATACACCGGACAGGGGTGTGAGGACTGAAGCTTTCTTT. Its protein product is CASSDTPDRGVRTEAFF.

This clone has just one count. The chain joins TRBV7-9 to TRBJ2-7, with TRBD2 as a possible D gene (6 bases). The CDR3 is 14 amino acids. V lost 1 base and J lost 2, with 9 bases in between. The germline gives CDR1 SEHNR, CDR2 FQNEAQ (reference sequence). The CDR3 is CASSLGGVPYEQYF. The CDR3 DNA reads TGTGCCAGCAGCTTAGGGGGGGTCCCCTACGAGCAGTACTTC. The full variable domain, with the rest looked up from reference TRBV7-9 and TRBJ2-7, is DTGVSQNPRHKITKRGQNVTFRCDPISEHNRLYWYRQTLGQGPEFLTYFQNEAQLEKSRLLSDRFSAERPKGSFSTLEIQRTEQGDSAMYLCASSLGGVPYEQYFGPGTRLTVT.

This clone was recorded only once. The chain recombines TRBV9 with TRBJ2-7; the D gene is possibly TRBD2 (5 bases). Germline assignment: CDR1 SGDLS and CDR2 YYNGEE. The CDR3 loop spans 14 amino acids. Trimming pared 0 bases from V and 3 bases from J, leaving 10 bases between. DNA of the CDR3: TGTGCCAGCAGCGTAGAGGAGGACCACTACGAGCAGTACTTC. It specifies CASSVEEDHYEQYF.

The V gene is TRBV27, the J gene TRBJ2-7; D is unclear. V lost 0 bases to trimming and J lost 3 bases, with 6 bases between them. The CDR3 sequence is 13 residues long. Germline V gene data show CDR1 as MNHEY and CDR2 as SMNVEV (reference sequence). DNA for the CDR3: TGTGCCAGCAGTTTATCTTTCGGCTACGAGCAGTACTTC. Residues: CASSLSFGYEQYF.

The chain recombines TRBV19 with TRBJ1-2; 8 positions agree with TRBD1. The trim removed 3 bases at V and 7 bases at J, leaving 10 bases unmatched. The CDR3 runs to 15 residues. Per germline, CDR1 LNHDA and CDR2 SQIVND (reference sequence). The CDR3 reads CASSIVTGDARGYTF. Written as DNA, the CDR3 is TGTGCCAGTAGTATTGTGACAGGGGACGCTCGTGGCTACACCTTC.

This chain uses TRBV5-6 with TRBJ1-2, with D unresolved. Germline V gives CDR1 SGHDT, CDR2 YYEEEE. Deletions cut 4 bases from V and 1 base from J, with 17 bases between. The CDR3 totals 16 residues. This CDR3 is CASSPYKTTLNYGYTF. CDR3 bases: TGTGCCAGCAGCCCATACAAAACCACCCTTAACTATGGCTACACCTTC.

For the CDR3, the DNA is TGTGCCAGTAGAGGACTCATTGCGGGAGAGGCCTACAATGAGCAGTTCTTC. This encodes CASRGLIAGEAYNEQFF. The chain recombines TRBV19 with TRBJ2-1; 7 bases fit TRBD2. V was clipped by 6 bases and J by 2 bases; unmatched bases: 13. The CDR3 length is 17 residues. Germline V gene lookup returns CDR1 LNHDA and CDR2 SQIVND (reference sequence).